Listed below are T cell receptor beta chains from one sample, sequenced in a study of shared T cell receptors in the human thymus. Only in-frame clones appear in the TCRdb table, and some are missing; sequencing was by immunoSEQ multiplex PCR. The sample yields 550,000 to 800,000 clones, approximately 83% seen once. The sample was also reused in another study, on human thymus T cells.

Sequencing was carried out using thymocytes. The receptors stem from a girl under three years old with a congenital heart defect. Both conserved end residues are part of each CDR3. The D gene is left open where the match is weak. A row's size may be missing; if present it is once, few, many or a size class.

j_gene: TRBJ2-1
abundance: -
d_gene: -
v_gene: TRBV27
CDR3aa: CASSLSQQGRSNNEQFF
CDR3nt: TGTGCCAGCAGTTTATCTCAGCAGGGGCGATCTAACAATGAGCAGTTCTTC

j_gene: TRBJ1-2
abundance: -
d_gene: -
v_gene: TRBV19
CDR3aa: CASSIGCPQERDGYTF
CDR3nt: TGTGCCAGTAGTATCGGGTGCCCACAGGAAAGGGATGGCTACACCTTC

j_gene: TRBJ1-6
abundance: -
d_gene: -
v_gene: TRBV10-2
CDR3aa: CASSEPGVSPLHF
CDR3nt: TGCGCCAGCAGTGAACCAGGGGTTTCACCCCTCCACTTT

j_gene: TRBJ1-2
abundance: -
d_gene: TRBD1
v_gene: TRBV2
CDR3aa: CASSTTGQGSHGYTF
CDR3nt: TGTGCCAGCAGTACCACGGGACAGGGGAGCCATGGCTACACCTTC

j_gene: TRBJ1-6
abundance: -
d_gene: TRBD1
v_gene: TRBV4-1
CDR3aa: CASSPRTGAQPTNSPLHF
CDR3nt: TGCGCCAGCAGCCCCCGCACAGGGGCCCAACCGACTAATTCACCCCTCCACTTT

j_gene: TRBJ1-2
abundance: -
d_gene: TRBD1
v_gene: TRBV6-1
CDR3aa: CVSLGQGDGYTF
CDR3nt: TGTGTCTCTCTGGGACAGGGGGATGGCTACACCTTC

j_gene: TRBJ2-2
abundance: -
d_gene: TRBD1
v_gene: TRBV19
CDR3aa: CASSIVDRAGELFF
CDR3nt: TGTGCCAGTAGTATAGTAGACAGGGCCGGGGAGCTGTTTTTT

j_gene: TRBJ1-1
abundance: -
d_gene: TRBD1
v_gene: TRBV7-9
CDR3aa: CASSLGAGTGTHATEAFF
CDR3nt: TGTGCCAGCAGCTTAGGGGCGGGGACAGGAACCCATGCCACTGAAGCTTTCTTT

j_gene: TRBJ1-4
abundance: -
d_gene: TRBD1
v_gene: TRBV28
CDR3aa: CASSPGTGGLREKLFF
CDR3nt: TGTGCCAGCAGTCCCGGGACAGGGGGCTTGAGAGAAAAACTGTTTTTT

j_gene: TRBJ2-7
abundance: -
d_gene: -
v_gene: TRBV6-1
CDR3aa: CASSELVYEQYF
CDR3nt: TGTGCCAGCAGTGAACTCGTCTACGAGCAGTACTTC

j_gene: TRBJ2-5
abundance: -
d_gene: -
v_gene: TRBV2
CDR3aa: CASSGSTGETQYF
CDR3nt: TGTGCCAGCAGTGGTTCGACCGGGGAGACCCAGTACTTC

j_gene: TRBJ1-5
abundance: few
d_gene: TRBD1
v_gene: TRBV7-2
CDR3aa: CASSLLTGLGNQPQHF
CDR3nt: TGTGCCAGCAGCTTGTTGACAGGGTTGGGCAATCAGCCCCAGCATTTT

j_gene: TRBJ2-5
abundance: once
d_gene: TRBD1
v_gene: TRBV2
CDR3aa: CASSEAQTGWETQYF
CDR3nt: TGTGCCAGCAGTGAAGCCCAGACAGGGTGGGAGACCCAGTACTTC

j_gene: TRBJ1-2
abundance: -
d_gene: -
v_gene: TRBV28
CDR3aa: CASSFSGNGYTF
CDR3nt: TGTGCCAGCAGTTTCTCGGGGAACGGCTACACCTTC

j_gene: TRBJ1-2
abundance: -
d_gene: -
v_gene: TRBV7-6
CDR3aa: CASSFTYEGF
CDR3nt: TGTGCCAGCAGTTTCACTTACGAGGGTTTC

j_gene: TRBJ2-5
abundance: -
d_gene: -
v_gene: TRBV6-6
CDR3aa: CASSYTALPQETQYF
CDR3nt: TGTGCCAGCAGTTATACCGCCCTACCCCAAGAGACCCAGTACTTC

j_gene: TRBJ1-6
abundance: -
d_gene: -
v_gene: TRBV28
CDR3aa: CASSPLRRSSSSYNSPLHF
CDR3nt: TGTGCCAGCAGTCCCCTTAGGAGGTCGTCGAGCTCCTATAATTCACCCCTCCACTTT

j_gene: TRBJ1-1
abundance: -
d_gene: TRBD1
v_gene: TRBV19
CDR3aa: CASSGQGARTEAFF
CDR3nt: TGTGCCAGTAGCGGACAGGGGGCGAGGACTGAAGCTTTCTTT

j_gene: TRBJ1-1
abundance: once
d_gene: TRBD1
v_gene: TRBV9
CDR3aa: CASSVKQGADEAFF
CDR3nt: TGTGCCAGCAGCGTAAAACAGGGGGCTGATGAAGCTTTCTTT

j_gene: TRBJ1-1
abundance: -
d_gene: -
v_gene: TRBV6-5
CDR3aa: CASSAGLTEAFF
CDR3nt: TGTGCCAGCAGTGCCGGACTGACTGAAGCTTTCTTT

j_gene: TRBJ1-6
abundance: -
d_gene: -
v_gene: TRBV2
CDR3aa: CASSSQGNSPLHF
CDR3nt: TGTGCCAGCAGTTCCCAGGGAAATTCCCCCCTCCACTTT

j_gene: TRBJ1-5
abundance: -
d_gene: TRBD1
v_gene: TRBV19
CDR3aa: CATLGQAFHF
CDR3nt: TGTGCCACCCTAGGACAGGCATTCCATTTT

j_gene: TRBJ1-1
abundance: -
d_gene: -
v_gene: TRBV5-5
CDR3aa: CASSPSVWCEAFF
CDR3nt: TGTGCCAGCAGCCCCTCGGTTTGGTGTGAAGCTTTCTTT

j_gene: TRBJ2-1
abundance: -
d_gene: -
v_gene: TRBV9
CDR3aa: CASSPPGLSYNEQFF
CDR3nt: TGTGCCAGCAGCCCCCCTGGCCTGTCCTACAATGAGCAGTTCTTC

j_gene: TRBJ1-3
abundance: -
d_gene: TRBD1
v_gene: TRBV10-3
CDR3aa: CAISDDRVNGNTIYF
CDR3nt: TGTGCCATCAGTGACGACAGGGTCAACGGAAACACCATATATTTT

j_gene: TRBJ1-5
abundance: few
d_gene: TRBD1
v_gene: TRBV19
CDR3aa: CASHTGGFSNQPQHF
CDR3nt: TGTGCCAGTCATACAGGGGGCTTTAGCAATCAGCCCCAGCATTTT

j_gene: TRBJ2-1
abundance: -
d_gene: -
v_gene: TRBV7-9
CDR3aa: CASTKFEASNEQFF
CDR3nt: TGTGCCAGCACCAAATTCGAGGCTTCCAATGAGCAGTTCTTC

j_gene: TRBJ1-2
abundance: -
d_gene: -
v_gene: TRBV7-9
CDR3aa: CASSPGEGVAGYTF
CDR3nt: TGTGCCAGCAGCCCCGGCGAGGGGGTGGCTGGCTACACCTTC

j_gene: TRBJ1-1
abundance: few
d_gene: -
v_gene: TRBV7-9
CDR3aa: CASREGHGNTEAFF
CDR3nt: TGTGCCAGCAGAGAGGGACACGGGAACACTGAAGCTTTCTTT

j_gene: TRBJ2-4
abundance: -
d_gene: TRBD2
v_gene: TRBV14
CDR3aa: CASSQENGGRGSKNIQYF
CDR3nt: TGTGCCAGCAGCCAAGAGAACGGGGGGAGAGGGTCCAAAAACATTCAGTACTTC

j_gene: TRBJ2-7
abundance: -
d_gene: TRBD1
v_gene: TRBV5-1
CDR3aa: CASRTGQEPYEQYF
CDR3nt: TGCGCCAGCAGAACCGGACAGGAGCCCTACGAGCAGTACTTC

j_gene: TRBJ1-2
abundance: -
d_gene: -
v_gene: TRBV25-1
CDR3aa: CASRDSTEPSHGYTF
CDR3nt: TGTGCCAGCAGGGACAGTACCGAACCTTCACATGGCTACACCTTC

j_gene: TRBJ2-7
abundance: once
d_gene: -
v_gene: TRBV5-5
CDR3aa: CASSGSAVGYEQYF
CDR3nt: TGTGCCAGCAGCGGATCAGCGGTAGGGTACGAGCAGTACTTC

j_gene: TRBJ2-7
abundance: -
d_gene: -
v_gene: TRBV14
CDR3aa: CASSPGQGREGEQYF
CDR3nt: TGTGCCAGCAGCCCAGGGCAGGGGAGGGAGGGGGAGCAGTACTTC

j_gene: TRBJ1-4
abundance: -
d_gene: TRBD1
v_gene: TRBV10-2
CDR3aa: CASTGGEGTNEKLFF
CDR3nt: TGCGCCAGTACAGGGGGCGAGGGAACTAATGAAAAACTGTTTTTT

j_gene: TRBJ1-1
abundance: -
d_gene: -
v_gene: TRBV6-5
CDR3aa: CASSYQTGSPEAFF
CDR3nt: TGTGCCAGCAGTTATCAGACAGGTTCTCCTGAAGCTTTCTTT

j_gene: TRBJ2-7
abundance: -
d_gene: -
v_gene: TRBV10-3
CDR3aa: CAISGRQARDGHWSYEQYF
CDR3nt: TGTGCCATCAGTGGGAGACAGGCGAGGGATGGGCATTGGTCCTACGAGCAGTACTTC

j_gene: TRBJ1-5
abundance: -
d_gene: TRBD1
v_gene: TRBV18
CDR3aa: CASSPDREWGQPQHF
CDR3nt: TGTGCCAGCTCACCAGACAGGGAGTGGGGTCAGCCCCAGCATTTT

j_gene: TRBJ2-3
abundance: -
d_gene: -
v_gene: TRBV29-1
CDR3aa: CSVGPGTGGPDTQYF
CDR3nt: TGCAGCGTTGGACCCGGGACCGGGGGTCCAGATACGCAGTATTTT

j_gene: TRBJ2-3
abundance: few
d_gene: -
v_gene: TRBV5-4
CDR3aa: CASSFSQRSTDTQYF
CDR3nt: TGTGCCAGCAGCTTTAGTCAACGGAGCACAGATACGCAGTATTTT

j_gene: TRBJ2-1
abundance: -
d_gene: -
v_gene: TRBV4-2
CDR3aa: CASQQGLNNEQFF
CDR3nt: TGTGCCAGCCAACAGGGACTAAACAATGAGCAGTTCTTC

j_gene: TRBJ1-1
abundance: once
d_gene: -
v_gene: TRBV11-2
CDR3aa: CASSLDSVGRLNTEAFF
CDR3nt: TGTGCCAGCAGCTTAGATTCAGTCGGCAGGTTGAACACTGAAGCTTTCTTT

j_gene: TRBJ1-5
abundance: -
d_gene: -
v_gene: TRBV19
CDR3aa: CASSTEPTGESPYSNQPQHF
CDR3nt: TGTGCCAGTAGTACGGAACCGACAGGCGAGTCTCCGTATAGCAATCAGCCCCAGCATTTT